This T cell receptor beta chain was recovered during a study of Graves' ophthalmopathy and Graves' hyperthyroidism. General study points: Most clonotypes expanded in thyroid above 0.001 frequency were present in blood too.

The CDR3 runs to 14 residues. Trimming removed 1 base from V and 1 base from J, with 8 bases in between. Germline CDR1 reads MGHRA; CDR2 reads YSYEKL. TCR beta CDR3 amplification used RNA transcripts. First-round RT-PCR with HTBI primers preceded a second-round multiplex PCR. TCRdb itself ran the multiplex PCR reads through MiXCR, one entry per CDR3 protein. This sample yields 45,000 to 60,000 distinct CDR3 sequences, of which approximately 45% are seen a single time; 4.7% belongs to the top ten. This clonotype was found many times. Its antigen remains unidentified. The sequencing input was peripheral blood. The chain has TRBV4-1 and TRBJ2-7, with D maybe TRBD2 (6 bases). This TCR was recovered from an adult woman with Graves' ophthalmopathy. CDR3 amino acids: CASSQVGGSYEQYF. As DNA, the CDR3 is TGCGCCAGCAGCCAAGTGGGGGGTTCCTACGAGCAGTACTTC.